Here is one TCR beta chain with its context. This sample is drawn from a study of CD8+CD57+ T cells in acquired aplastic anemia. Sequencing was done on patients that had shown CD8+CD57+ cell expansion by flow cytometry. This CDR3 contains 14 residues. Trimming shortened V by 8 bases and J by 12 bases, and 22 bases separated the two germline ends. The germline gives CDR1 LNHDA, CDR2 SQIVND (reference sequence). Researchers used genomic DNA as the template to profile TCR beta VDJ and CDR3. TCRdb reprocessed the reads via MiXCR and lists one record per CDR3 protein. This sample yields about 150,000 distinct CDR3 sequences, of which roughly 49% are seen a single time; over 9.5% belongs to the top ten.

Material: sorted CD4+, CD8+, or CD8+CD57+ T cells (not recorded which) from PBMCs. The chain employs TRBV19 and TRBJ2-2, with D perhaps TRBD1 (5 bases). The TCR sequence derives from a human donor with aplastic anemia. The CDR3: CASSSRQPTLKLFF. For the CDR3, the DNA is TGTGCCAGTTCTAGTCGACAGCCAACACTGAAGCTGTTTTTT.